The source of this T cell receptor beta chain is a study of cytomegalovirus exposure and HLA in healthy donors. Details on this clone: Its antigen remains unidentified.

Overall study findings and caveats: Later analysis associated a missense DCLRE1C variant with TCR beta V- and J-gene trimming. The study designated roughly 150 TCR beta chains cytomegalovirus-associated.

This CDR3 has 16 amino acids. The V gene end was trimmed by 6 bases and the J gene end by 8 bases; junction bases not matched to a gene: 15. Germline V gene sequence: CDR1 SNHLY, CDR2 FYNNEI. It was with 60 Vbeta and 13 Jbeta primers that the PCR ran. Method: immunoSEQ multiplex PCR; TCRdb's copy keeps in-frame clones and lacks some. The sample records some 170,000 clones, 60% to 80% being singletons. Input material: PBMCs. V usage is TRBV2 and J usage is TRBJ2-1, with 8 nucleotides matching TRBD2. The receptor was derived from a man aged 18 to 30 in good health and CMV-seropositive. The CDR3: CASSAWTSFSSDEQFF. The DNA for the CDR3 is TGTGCCAGCAGCGCTTGGACTAGCTTTTCGTCGGATGAGCAGTTCTTC.